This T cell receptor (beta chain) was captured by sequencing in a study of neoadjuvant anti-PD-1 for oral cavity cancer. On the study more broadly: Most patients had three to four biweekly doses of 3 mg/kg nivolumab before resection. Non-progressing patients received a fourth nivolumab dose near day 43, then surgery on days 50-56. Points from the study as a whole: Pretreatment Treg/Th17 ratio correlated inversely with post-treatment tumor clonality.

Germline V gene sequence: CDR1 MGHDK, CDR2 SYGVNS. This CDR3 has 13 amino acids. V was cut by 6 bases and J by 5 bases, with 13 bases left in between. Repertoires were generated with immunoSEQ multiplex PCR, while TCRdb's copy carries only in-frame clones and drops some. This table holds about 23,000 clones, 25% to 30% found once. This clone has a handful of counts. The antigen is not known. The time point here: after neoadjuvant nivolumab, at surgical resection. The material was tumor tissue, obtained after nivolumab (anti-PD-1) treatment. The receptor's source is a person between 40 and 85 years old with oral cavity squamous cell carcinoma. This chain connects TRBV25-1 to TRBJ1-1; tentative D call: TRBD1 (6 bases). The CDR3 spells CASRPGGGTEAFF. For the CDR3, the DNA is TGTGCCAGCAGGCCCGGGGGCGGGACTGAAGCTTTCTTT. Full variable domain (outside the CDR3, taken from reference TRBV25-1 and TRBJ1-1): EADIYQTPRYLVIGTGKKITLECSQTMGHDKMYWYQQDPGMELHLIHYSYGVNSTEKGDLSSESTVSRIRTEHFPLTLESARPSHTSQYLCASRPGGGTEAFFGQGTRLTVV.